This T cell receptor beta chain was found in a study of shared clonotypes between healthy human individuals. Study overall: Each donor contributed plates that comprised three CD4 naive, three CD4 memory, two CD8 naive and one CD8 memory.

In regard to this clone: Its target is unknown.

Clones were read by immunoSEQ multiplex PCR, and TCRdb kept only the in-frame ones, dropping some. The sample includes some 2,000,000 clones, around 95% of them seen just once. V dropped 7 bases and J dropped 0; count of bases not matched to a gene: 12. CDR3 length: 17 amino acids. The germline V gene encodes CDR1 SGHNT and CDR2 YYREEE (reference sequence). The study's findings and limits: The sharing of roughly 5% of naive CD4 clonotypes was seen across a handful of donors.

The material sequenced was naive CD4+ T cells sorted from blood. Subset indicated: CD45RA+ positively selected. The V call is TRBV5-4, the J call TRBJ2-3, with 9 bases aligning to TRBD1. This TCR derives from a man in his late teens or twenties in good health. This CDR3 reads CASSFGDRAPSTDTQYF. For the CDR3, the DNA is TGTGCCAGCTCATTCGGGGACAGGGCCCCTAGCACAGATACGCAGTATTTT.